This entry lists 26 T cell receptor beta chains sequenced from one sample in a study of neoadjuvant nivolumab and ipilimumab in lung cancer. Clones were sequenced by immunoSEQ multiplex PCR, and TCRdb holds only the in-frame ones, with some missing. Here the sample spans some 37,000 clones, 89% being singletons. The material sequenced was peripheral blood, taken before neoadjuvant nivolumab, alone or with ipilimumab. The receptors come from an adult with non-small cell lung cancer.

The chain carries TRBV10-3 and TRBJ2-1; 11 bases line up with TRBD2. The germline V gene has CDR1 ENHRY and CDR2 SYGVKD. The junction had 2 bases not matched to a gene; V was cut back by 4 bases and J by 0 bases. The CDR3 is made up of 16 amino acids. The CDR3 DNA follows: TGTGCCATCAGTGGTACTAGCGGGAGCTCCTACAATGAGCAGTTCTTC. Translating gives CAISGTSGSSYNEQFF.

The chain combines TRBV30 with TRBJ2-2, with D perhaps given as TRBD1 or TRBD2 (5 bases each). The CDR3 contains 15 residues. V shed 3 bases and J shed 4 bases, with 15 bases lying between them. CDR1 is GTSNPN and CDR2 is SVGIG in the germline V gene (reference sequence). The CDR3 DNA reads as TGTGCCTGGAGATCTATGGGGGTTCGCACCGGGGAGCTGTTTTTT. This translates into CAWRSMGVRTGELFF. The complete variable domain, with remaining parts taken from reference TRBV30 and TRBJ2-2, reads SQTIHQWPATLVQPVGSPLSLECTVEGTSNPNLYWYRQAAGRGLQLLFYSVGIGQISSEVPQNLSASRPQDRQFILSSKKLLLSDSGFYLCAWRSMGVRTGELFFGEGSRLTVL.

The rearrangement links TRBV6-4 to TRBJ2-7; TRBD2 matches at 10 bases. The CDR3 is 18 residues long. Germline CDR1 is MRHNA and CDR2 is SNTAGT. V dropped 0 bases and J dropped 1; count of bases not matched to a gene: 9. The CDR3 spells CASSDSRLAGVRSYEQYF. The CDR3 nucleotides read TGTGCCAGCAGTGACTCTCGTCTAGCGGGAGTTCGGTCCTACGAGCAGTACTTC.

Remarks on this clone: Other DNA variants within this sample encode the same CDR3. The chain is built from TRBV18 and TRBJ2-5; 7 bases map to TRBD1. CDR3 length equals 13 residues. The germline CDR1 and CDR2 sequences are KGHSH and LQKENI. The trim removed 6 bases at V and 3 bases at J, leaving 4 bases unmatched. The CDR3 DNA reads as TGTGCCAGCTCCCGAACAGGGGAAGAGACCCAGTACTTC. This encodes CASSRTGEETQYF.

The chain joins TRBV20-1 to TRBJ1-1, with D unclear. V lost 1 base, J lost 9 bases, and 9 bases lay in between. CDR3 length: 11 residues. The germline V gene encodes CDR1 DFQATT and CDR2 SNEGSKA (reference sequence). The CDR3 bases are TGCAGTGCTAGAGTGTGGGAGCAAGCTTTCTTT. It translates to CSARVWEQAFF.

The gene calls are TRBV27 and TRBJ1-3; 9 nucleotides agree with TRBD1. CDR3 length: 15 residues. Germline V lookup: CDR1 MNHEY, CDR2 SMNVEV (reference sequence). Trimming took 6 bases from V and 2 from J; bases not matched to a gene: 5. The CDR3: CASSRRTGAGNTIYF. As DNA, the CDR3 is TGTGCCAGCAGCCGGCGGACAGGGGCTGGAAACACCATATATTTT.

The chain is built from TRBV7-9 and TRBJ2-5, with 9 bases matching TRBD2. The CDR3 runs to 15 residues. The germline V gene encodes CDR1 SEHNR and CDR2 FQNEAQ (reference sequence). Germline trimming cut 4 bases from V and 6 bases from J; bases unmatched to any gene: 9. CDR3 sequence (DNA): TGTGCCAGCAGCTCCAGCAGCGGGAGGTGGAAGACCCAGTACTTC. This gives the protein CASSSSSGRWKTQYF.

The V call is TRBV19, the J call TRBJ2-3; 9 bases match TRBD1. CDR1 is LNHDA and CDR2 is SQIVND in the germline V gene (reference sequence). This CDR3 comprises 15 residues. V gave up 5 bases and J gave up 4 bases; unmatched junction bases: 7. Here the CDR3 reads CASSEGQGGSDTQYF. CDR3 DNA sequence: TGTGCCAGTAGTGAGGGACAGGGAGGGTCAGATACGCAGTATTTT.

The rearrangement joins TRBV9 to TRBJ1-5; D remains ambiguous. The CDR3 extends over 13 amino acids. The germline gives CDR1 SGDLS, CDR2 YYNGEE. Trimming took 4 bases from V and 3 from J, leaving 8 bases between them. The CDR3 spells CASSPGFNQPQHF. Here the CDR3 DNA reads TGTGCCAGCAGCCCCGGGTTCAATCAGCCCCAGCATTTT.

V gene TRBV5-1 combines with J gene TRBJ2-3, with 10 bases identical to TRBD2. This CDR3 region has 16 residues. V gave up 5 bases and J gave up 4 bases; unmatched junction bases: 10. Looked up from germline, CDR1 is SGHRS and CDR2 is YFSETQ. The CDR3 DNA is TGCGCCAGCAGGCCCGAACTCCTAGCGGGAGCAGATACGCAGTATTTT. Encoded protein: CASRPELLAGADTQYF.

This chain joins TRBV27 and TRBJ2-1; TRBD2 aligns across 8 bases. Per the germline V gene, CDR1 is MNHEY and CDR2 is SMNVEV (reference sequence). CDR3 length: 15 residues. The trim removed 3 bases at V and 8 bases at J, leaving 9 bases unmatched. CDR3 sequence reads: CASSFGLALVYEQFF. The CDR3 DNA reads TGTGCCAGCAGTTTCGGACTAGCCCTGGTCTATGAGCAGTTCTTC.

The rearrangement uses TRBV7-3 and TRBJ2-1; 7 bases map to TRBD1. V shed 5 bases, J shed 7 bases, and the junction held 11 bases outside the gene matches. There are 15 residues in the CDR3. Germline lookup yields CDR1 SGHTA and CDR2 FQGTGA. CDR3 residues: CASSPGQAEMNEQFF. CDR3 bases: TGTGCCAGCAGCCCCGGACAGGCCGAGATGAATGAGCAGTTCTTC.

The CDR3 reads CASSEGAGLNTEAFF. The CDR3 DNA is TGTGCCAGCAGTGAAGGGGCAGGGCTTAACACTGAAGCTTTCTTT. The V and J genes are TRBV2 and TRBJ1-1; D may be TRBD1 (5 bases). There are 15 residues in the CDR3. Per germline, CDR1 SNHLY and CDR2 FYNNEI. V shed 1 base and J shed 2 bases, with 11 bases lying between them.

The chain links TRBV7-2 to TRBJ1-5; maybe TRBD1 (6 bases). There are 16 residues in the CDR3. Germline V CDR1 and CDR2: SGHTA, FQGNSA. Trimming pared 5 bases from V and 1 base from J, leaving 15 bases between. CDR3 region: CASSQQLTGSNQPQHF. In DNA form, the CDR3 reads TGTGCCAGCAGCCAACAACTTACAGGGAGCAATCAGCCCCAGCATTTT.

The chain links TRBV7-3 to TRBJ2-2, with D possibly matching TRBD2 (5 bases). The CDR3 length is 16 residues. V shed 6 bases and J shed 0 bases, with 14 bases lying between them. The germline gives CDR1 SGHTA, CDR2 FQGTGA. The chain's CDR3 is CASSINGMTNTGELFF. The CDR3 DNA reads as TGTGCCAGCAGTATTAACGGGATGACGAACACCGGGGAGCTGTTTTTT.

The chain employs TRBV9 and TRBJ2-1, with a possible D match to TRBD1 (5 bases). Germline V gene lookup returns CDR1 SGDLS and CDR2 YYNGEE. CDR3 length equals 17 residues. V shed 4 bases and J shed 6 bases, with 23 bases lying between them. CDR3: CASSSYWGSTSSNEQFF. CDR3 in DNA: TGTGCCAGCAGCTCGTACTGGGGCAGCACTTCTTCCAATGAGCAGTTCTTC. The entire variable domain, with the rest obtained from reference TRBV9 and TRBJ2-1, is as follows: DSGVTQTPKHLITATGQRVTLRCSPRSGDLSVYWYQQSLDQGLQFLIQYYNGEERAKGNILERFSAQQFPDLHSELNLSSLELGDSALYFCASSSYWGSTSSNEQFFGPGTRLTVL.

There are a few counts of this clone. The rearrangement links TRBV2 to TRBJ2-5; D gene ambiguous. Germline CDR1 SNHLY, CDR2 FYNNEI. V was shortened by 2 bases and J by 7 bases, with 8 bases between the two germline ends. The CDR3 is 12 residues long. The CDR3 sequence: CASSEPLRTQYF. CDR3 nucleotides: TGTGCCAGCAGTGAACCACTCCGGACCCAGTACTTC.

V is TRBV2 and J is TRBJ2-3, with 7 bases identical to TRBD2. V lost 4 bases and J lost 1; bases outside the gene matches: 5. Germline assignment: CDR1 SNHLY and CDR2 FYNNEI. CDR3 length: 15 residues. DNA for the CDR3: TGTGCCAGCAGTGGAGCCCTAGCGGGCACAGATACGCAGTATTTT. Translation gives CASSGALAGTDTQYF.

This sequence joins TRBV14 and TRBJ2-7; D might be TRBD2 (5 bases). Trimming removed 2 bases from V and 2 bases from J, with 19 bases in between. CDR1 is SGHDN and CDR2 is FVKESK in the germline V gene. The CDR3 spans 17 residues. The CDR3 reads CASSQTRSGNPTYEQYF. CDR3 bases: TGTGCCAGCAGCCAAACGAGATCCGGGAACCCCACCTACGAGCAGTACTTC.

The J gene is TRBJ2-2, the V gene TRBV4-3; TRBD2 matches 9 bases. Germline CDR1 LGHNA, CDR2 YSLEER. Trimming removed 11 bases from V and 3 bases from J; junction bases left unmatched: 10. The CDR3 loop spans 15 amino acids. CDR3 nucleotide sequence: TGCGCCCTCAGGGGCCTAGCGGGGTACACCGGGGAGCTGTTTTTT. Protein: CALRGLAGYTGELFF.

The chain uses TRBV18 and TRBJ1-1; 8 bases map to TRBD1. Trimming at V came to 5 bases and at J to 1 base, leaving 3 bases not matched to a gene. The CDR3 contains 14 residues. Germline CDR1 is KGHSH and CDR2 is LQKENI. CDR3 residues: CASSMDRENTEAFF. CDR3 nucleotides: TGTGCCAGCTCAATGGACAGGGAGAACACTGAAGCTTTCTTT.

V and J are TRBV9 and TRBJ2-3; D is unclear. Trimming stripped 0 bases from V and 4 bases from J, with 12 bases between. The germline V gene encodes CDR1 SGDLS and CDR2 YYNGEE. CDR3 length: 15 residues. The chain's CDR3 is CASSVATTPPDTQYF. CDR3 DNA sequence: TGTGCCAGCAGCGTAGCTACAACCCCCCCAGATACGCAGTATTTT.

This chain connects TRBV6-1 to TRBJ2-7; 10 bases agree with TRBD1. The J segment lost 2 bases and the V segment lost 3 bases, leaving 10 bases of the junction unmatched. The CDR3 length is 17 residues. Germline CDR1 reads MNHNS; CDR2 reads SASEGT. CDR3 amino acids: CASSDPSGTGVTYEQYF. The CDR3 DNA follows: TGTGCCAGCAGTGACCCCTCCGGGACAGGGGTGACCTACGAGCAGTACTTC.

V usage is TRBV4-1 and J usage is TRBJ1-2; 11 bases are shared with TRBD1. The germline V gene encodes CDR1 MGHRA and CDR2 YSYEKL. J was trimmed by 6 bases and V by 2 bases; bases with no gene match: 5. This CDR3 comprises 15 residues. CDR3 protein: CASSQPGQGVNGYTF. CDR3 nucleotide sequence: TGCGCCAGCAGCCAACCGGGACAGGGGGTAAATGGCTACACCTTC.

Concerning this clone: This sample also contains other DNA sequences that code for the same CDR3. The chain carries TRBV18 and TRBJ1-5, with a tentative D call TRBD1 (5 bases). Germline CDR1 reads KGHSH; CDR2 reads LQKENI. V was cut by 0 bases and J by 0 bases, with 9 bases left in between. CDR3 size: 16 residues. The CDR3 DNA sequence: TGTGCCAGCTCACCACCCCCAGGGTCTAGCAATCAGCCCCAGCATTTT. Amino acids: CASSPPPGSSNQPQHF.

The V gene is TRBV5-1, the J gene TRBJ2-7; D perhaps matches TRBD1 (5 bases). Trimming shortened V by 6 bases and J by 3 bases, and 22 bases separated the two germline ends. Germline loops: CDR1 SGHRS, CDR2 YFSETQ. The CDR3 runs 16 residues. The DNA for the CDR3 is TGCGCCAGCAACGTGCGGATCAGGGTGAATATCTACGAGCAGTACTTC. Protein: CASNVRIRVNIYEQYF.